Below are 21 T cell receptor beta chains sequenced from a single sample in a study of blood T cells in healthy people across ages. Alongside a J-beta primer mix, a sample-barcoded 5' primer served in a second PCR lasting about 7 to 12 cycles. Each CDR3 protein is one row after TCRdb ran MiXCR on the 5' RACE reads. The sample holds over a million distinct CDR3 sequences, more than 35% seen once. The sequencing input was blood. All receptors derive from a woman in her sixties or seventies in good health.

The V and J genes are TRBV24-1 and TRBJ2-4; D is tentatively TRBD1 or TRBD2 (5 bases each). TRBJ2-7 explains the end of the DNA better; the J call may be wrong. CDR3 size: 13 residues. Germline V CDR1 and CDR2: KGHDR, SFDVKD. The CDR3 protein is CATANGGGYEQYF. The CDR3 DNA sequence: TGTGCCACCGCCAACGGTGGGGGATACGAGCAGTACTTC.

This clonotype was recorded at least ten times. The CDR3 loop reads CSVDGYNEQFF. CDR3 bases: TGCAGCGTCGACGGCTACAATGAGCAGTTCTTC. The V gene is TRBV29-1, the J gene TRBJ2-1; no firm D call. V was pared by 6 bases and J by 3 bases, with 6 bases between. Germline-derived CDR1 and CDR2 are SQVTM and ANQGSEA. The CDR3 spans 11 residues.

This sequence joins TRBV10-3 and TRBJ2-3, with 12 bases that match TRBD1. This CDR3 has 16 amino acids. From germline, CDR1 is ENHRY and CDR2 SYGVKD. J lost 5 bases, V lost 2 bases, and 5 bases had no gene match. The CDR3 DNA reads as TGTGCCATCAGTGAGGGGACAGGGGGCTTGGGAGATACGCAGTATTTT. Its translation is CAISEGTGGLGDTQYF.

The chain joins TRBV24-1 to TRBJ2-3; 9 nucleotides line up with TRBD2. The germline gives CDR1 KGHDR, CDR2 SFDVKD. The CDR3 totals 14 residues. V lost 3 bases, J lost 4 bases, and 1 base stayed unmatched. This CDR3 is CATSDSGRPDTQYF. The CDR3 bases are TGTGCCACCAGTGATAGCGGGAGGCCAGATACGCAGTATTTT.

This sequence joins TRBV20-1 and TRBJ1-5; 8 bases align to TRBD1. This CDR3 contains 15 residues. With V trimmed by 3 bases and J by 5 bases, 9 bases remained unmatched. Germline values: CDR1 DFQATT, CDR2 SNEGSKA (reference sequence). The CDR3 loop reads CSASDGQGSDQPQHF. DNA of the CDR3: TGCAGTGCTAGCGACGGACAGGGTTCCGATCAGCCCCAGCATTTT.

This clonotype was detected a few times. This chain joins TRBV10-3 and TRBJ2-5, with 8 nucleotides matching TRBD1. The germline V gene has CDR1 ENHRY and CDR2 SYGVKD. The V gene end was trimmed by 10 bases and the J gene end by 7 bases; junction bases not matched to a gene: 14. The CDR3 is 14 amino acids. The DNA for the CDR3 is TGTGCCACTTCTCCCCTGGGACAGGAGGGGACCCAGTACTTC. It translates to CATSPLGQEGTQYF.

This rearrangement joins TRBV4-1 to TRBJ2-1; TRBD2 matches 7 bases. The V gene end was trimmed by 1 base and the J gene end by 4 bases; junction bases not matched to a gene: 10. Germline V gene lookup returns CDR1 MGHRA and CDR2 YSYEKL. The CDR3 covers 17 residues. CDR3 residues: CASSQVFAGVSYNEQFF. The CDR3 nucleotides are TGCGCCAGCAGCCAAGTTTTTGCGGGAGTGTCATACAATGAGCAGTTCTTC.

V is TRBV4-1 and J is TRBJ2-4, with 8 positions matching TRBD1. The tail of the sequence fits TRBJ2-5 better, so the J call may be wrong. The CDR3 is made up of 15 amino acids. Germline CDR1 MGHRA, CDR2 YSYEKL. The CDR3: CASSQIGQGLETQYF. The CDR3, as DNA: TGCGCCAGCAGCCAGATCGGACAGGGACTAGAGACCCAGTACTTC.

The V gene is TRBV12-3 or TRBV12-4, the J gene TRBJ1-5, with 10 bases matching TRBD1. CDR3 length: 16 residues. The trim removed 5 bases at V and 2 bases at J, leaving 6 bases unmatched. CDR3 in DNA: TGTGCCAGCAGTCCTCGGGACAGGGGACGCAATCAGCCCCAGCATTTT. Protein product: CASSPRDRGRNQPQHF.

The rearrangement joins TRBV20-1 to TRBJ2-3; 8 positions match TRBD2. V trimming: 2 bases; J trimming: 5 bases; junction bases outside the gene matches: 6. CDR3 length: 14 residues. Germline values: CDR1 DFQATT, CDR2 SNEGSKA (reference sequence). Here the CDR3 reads CSARYQRERDTQYF. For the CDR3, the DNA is TGCAGTGCTAGATACCAGCGGGAGAGAGATACGCAGTATTTT.

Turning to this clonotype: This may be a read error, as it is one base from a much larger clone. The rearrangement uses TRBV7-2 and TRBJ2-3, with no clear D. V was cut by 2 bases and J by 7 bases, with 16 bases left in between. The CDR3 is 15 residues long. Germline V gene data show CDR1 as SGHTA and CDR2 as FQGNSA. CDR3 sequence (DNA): TGTGCCAGCAGCTTATTACAGACGCGAATCAATACGCAGTATTTT. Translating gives CASSLLQTRINTQYF.

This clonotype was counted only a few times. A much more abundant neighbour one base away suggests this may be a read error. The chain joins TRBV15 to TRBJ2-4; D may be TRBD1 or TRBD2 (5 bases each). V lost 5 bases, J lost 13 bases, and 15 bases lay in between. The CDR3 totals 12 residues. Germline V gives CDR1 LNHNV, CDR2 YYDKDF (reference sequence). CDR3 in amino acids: CATSERGNEQYF. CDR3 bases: TGTGCCACCAGCGAACGGGGCAATGAGCAGTACTTC.

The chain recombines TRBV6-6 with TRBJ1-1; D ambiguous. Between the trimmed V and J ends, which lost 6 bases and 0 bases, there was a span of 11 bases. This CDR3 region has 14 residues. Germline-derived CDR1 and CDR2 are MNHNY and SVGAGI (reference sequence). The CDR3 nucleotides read TGTGCCAGCAGGAAATCGGACGTGAACACTGAAGCTTTCTTT. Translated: CASRKSDVNTEAFF.

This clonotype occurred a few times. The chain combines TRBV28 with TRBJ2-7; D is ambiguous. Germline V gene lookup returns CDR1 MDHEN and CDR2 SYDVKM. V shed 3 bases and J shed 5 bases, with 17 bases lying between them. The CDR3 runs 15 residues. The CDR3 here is CASSFLDQVLNEQYF. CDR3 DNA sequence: TGTGCCAGCAGTTTCTTGGACCAGGTCTTGAACGAGCAGTACTTC. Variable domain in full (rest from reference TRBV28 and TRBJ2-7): DVKVTQSSRYLVKRTGEKVFLECVQDMDHENMFWYRQDPGLGLRLIYFSYDVKMKEKGDIPEGYSVSREKKERFSLILESASTNQTSMYLCASSFLDQVLNEQYFGPGTRLTVT.

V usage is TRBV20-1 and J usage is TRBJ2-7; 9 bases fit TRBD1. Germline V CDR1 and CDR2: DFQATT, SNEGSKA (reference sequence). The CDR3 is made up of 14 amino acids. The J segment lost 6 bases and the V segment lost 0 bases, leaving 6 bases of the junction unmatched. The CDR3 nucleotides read TGCAGTGCTAGAGATAGGGACAGGGTGGTCGAGCAGTACTTC. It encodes CSARDRDRVVEQYF.

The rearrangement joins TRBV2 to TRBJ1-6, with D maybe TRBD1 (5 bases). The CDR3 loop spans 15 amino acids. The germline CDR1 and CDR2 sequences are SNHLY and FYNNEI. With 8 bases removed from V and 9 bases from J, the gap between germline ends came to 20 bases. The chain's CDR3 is CASHRGSTSFSPLHF. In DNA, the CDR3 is TGTGCCAGCCATCGGGGGAGTACATCTTTTTCACCCCTCCACTTT.

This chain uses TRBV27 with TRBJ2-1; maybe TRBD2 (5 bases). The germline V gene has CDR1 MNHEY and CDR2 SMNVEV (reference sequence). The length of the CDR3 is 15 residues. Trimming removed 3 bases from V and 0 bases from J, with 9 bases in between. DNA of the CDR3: TGTGCCAGCAGTTTCACTAGGCTCTCCTACAATGAGCAGTTCTTC. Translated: CASSFTRLSYNEQFF.

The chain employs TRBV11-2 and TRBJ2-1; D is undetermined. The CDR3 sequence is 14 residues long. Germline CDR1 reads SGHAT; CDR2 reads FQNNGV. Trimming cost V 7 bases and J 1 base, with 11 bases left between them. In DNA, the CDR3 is TGTGCCAGCACCGTAACCGGATCCTACAATGAGCAGTTCTTC. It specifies CASTVTGSYNEQFF.

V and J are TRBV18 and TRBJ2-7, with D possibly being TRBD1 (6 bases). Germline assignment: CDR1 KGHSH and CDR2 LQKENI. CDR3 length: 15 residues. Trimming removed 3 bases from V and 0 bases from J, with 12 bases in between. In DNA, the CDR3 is TGTGCCAGCTCACCGGATGACAGGCCCTCCTACGAGCAGTACTTC. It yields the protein CASSPDDRPSYEQYF.

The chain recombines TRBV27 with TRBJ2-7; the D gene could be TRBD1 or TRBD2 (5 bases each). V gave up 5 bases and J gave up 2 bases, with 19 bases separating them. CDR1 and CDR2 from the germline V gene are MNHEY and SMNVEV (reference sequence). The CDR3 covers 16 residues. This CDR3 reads CASSPLPDRGPYEQYF. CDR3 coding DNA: TGTGCCAGCAGTCCCCTCCCGGACCGGGGCCCCTACGAGCAGTACTTC.

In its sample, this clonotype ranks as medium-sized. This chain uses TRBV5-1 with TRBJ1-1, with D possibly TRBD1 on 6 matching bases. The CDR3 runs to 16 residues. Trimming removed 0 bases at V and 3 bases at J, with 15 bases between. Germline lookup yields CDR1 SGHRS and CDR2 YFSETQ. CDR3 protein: CASSLGAGGPYTEAFF. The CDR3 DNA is TGCGCCAGCAGCTTGGGGGCCGGGGGGCCGTACACTGAAGCTTTCTTT.